This T cell receptor (beta chain) came from a study of blood T cell repertoires in COVID-19. Profiled with immunoSEQ multiplex PCR; TCRdb holds only in-frame clones, not every one. The table has approximately 300,000 clones, more than 85% seen once. The ends were cut back, 6 bases at V and 4 bases at J, with 10 bases in the middle. The CDR3 has 13 amino acids. Germline V gene data show CDR1 as MNHEY and CDR2 as SVGAGI. The sample comprised PBMCs or T cells enriched from blood (not recorded which). The V gene is TRBV6-5, the J gene TRBJ2-1, with TRBD1 as a possible D gene (6 bases). This receptor was identified in a woman in her 30s who had recovered from COVID-19. This CDR3 reads CASSEQGYNEQFF. As DNA, the CDR3 is TGTGCCAGCAGCGAGCAGGGGTACAATGAGCAGTTCTTC.